The next 13 T cell receptor beta chains were all read from a single sample in a study of siplizumab effects on memory and regulatory T cells. Measured with immunoSEQ multiplex PCR; TCRdb has only the in-frame clones, and not every one. The table includes around 61,000 clones, around 98% detected once. The sample comprised naive CD8+ T cells sorted from blood. The receptors here all came from a human donor in good health.

This clone was picked up one time. CDR3 nucleotides: TGTGCCAGCAGTTTCAATGAAGCTTTCTTT. Its translation: CASSFNEAFF. The chain is built from TRBV28 and TRBJ1-1; the D is unclear. Germline CDR1 MDHEN, CDR2 SYDVKM. The V gene lost 3 bases and the J gene lost 7 bases, with 3 bases spanning the gap. The CDR3 loop spans 10 amino acids.

The V call is TRBV5-1, the J call TRBJ1-5; the D gene is possibly TRBD1 (5 bases). V dropped 0 bases and J dropped 5 bases, with 9 bases sitting between them. The CDR3 loop spans 14 amino acids. CDR1 SGHRS and CDR2 YFSETQ come from the germline V gene. CDR3 bases: TGCGCCAGCAGCTTGGAAGGGGTTGATCAGCCCCAGCATTTT. This translates into CASSLEGVDQPQHF. The full variable domain, with the rest looked up from reference TRBV5-1 and TRBJ1-5, is KAGVTQTPRYLIKTRGQQVTLSCSPISGHRSVSWYQQTPGQGLQFLFEYFSETQRNKGNFPGRFSGRQFSNSRSEMNVSTLELGDSALYLCASSLEGVDQPQHFGDGTRLSIL.

The chain combines TRBV30 with TRBJ2-6, with D unresolved. The V end was cut by 4 bases, the J end by 0 bases, with 10 bases between. The germline gives CDR1 GTSNPN, CDR2 SVGIG (reference sequence). This CDR3 contains 15 residues. DNA for the CDR3: TGTGCCTGGACAGTAATAAGCTCTGGGGCCAACGTCCTGACTTTC. This gives the protein CAWTVISSGANVLTF.

This clone was detected once. J is TRBJ2-7 and V is TRBV19; 7 bases line up with TRBD1. The germline gives CDR1 LNHDA, CDR2 SQIVND (reference sequence). Germline trimming cut 1 base from V and 2 bases from J; bases unmatched to any gene: 5. This CDR3 contains 15 residues. CDR3 in DNA: TGTGCCAGTAGTATAGCGCCGGGACAGACCTACGAGCAGTACTTC. Protein: CASSIAPGQTYEQYF. The full variable domain, its missing parts supplied by reference TRBV19 and TRBJ2-7, is DGGITQSPKYLFRKEGQNVTLSCEQNLNHDAMYWYRQDPGQGLRLIYYSQIVNDFQKGDIAEGYSVSREKKESFPLTVTSAQKNPTAFYLCASSIAPGQTYEQYFGPGTRLTVT.

This chain connects TRBV27 to TRBJ2-5, with 9 bases aligning to TRBD1. Germline lookup yields CDR1 MNHEY and CDR2 SMNVEV (reference sequence). CDR3 length: 13 amino acids. Losses at the gene ends were 4 bases for V and 4 bases for J; bases not matched to a gene: 1. The CDR3: CASSWTGVETQYF. The CDR3 coding sequence is TGTGCCAGCAGTTGGACAGGGGTAGAGACCCAGTACTTC.

V gene TRBV4-1 combines with J gene TRBJ1-5; D is possibly TRBD1 (5 bases). The CDR3 has 14 residues. The V gene's germline CDR1 is MGHRA and CDR2 YSYEKL. The V end was cut by 4 bases, the J end by 6 bases, with 13 bases between. DNA for the CDR3: TGCGCCAGCAGCCTGGAGCGGGGCTCTCAGCCCCAGCATTTT. It codes for CASSLERGSQPQHF.

CDR3 in DNA: TGTGCCAGCAGTCCGCGGGACAGGGGGTTCGATGAGCAGTTCTTC. The encoded protein is CASSPRDRGFDEQFF. This rearrangement joins TRBV28 to TRBJ2-1; 11 nucleotides align to TRBD1. This CDR3 spans 15 amino acids. CDR1 MDHEN and CDR2 SYDVKM come from the germline V gene. The junction had 8 bases not matched to a gene; V was cut back by 5 bases and J by 8 bases.

V gene TRBV5-1 combines with J gene TRBJ1-2; possible D gene TRBD1, 6 bases. Trimming took off 0 bases at V and 7 bases at J, with 13 bases between the two ends. This CDR3 comprises 14 residues. CDR1 and CDR2 from the germline V gene are SGHRS and YFSETQ. CDR3 sequence reads: CASSLVPGARGYTF. The DNA for the CDR3 is TGCGCCAGCAGCTTGGTTCCGGGGGCGCGTGGCTACACCTTC.

Points on this clone: Relative to the germline gene, one junction end is altered; a read error may explain this. The chain couples TRBV15 to TRBJ1-2; the D gene is possibly TRBD1 (5 bases). The CDR3 is 14 amino acids. Germline CDR1 and CDR2: LNHNV and YYDKDF (reference sequence). CDR3 residues: CAISQRRGDYGYTF. CDR3 coding DNA: TGTGCCATCAGCCAAAGACGGGGCGACTATGGCTACACCTTC.

The chain employs TRBV27 and TRBJ1-1; no firm D call. The CDR3 sequence is 15 residues long. Germline V lookup: CDR1 MNHEY, CDR2 SMNVEV (reference sequence). The V gene lost 5 bases and the J gene lost 1 base, with 14 bases spanning the gap. The CDR3 coding sequence is TGTGCCAGCAGTCCCCTCGAGGCCACGAACACTGAAGCTTTCTTT. This sequence encodes CASSPLEATNTEAFF.

The chain has TRBV5-1 and TRBJ2-1; tentatively, D is TRBD2 (6 bases). Germline CDR1 SGHRS, CDR2 YFSETQ. Trimming removed 4 bases at V and 1 base at J, with 15 bases between. The CDR3 length is 16 residues. CDR3 protein: CASSLTRWDSYNEQFF. CDR3 coding DNA: TGCGCCAGCAGCCTGACTAGGTGGGATTCCTACAATGAGCAGTTCTTC. Drawing the rest from reference TRBV5-1 and TRBJ2-1, the complete variable domain is KAGVTQTPRYLIKTRGQQVTLSCSPISGHRSVSWYQQTPGQGLQFLFEYFSETQRNKGNFPGRFSGRQFSNSRSEMNVSTLELGDSALYLCASSLTRWDSYNEQFFGPGTRLTVL.

Regarding this clone: The junction departs from the called germline gene at one end, perhaps through a read error. This chain joins TRBV28 and TRBJ2-1, with TRBD1 matching 7 bases. The germline V gene has CDR1 MDHEN and CDR2 SYDVKM. The CDR3 has 15 residues. The CDR3 region is CASRDRVSSYNEQLF. As DNA, the CDR3 is TGTGCCAGCCGCGACAGGGTCAGCTCCTACAATGAGCAGCTCTTC.

The chain has TRBV4-1 and TRBJ1-1, with a possible D match to TRBD1 (6 bases). The CDR3 runs to 13 residues. V lost 4 bases to trimming and J lost 5 bases, with 11 bases between them. Germline V gives CDR1 MGHRA, CDR2 YSYEKL. CDR3 in DNA: TGCGCCAGCAGCCGGACAGCGGAAACTGAAGCTTTCTTT. It translates to CASSRTAETEAFF.